This record concerns one TCR beta chain sequence. This receptor's antigen is unknown. No base qualities exist here, and no much larger clone lies one base off it. This sample is part of a study of PD-1 blockade in mismatch repair-deficient tumors (dated by TCRdb to 2015 to 2018). For context, the study as a whole: Between late 2013 and September 2016, the trial enrolled around 91 consecutive patients with approximately eleven mismatch repair-deficient cancer types, every one of whom had been previously treated and was progressing. Deep sequencing of TCR CDR3 regions was used to track tumor-associated T cell clones in peripheral blood of patients responding to PD-1 blockade. Beyond this particular receptor, the publication reports: Rapid expansion after pembrolizumab followed by contraction, generally before radiologic responses, was shown by tumor-resident clones, which were often undetectable in blood before treatment.

For each enrolled patient, mismatch repair deficiency was established using either polymerase chain reaction or immunohistochemistry. A few patients who responded to pembrolizumab therapy underwent TCR sequencing. Pembrolizumab PD-1 blockade was prospectively tested in advanced mismatch repair-deficient cancers, regardless of tissue of origin, in the phase II trial. Peripheral blood T cell samples were serially collected before and at multiple times after PD-1 blockade was started. Blood sampling times were expressed in weeks after the first pembrolizumab dose. The method was the immunoSEQ multiplex PCR assay. What TCRdb holds here is the immuneACCESS table cut down to in-frame rearrangements. Part of the clones is not present; checked against another copy, under half of the missing clones reflect an unresolved V gene, and the others are unexplained. The sample table shows roughly 130,000 clones, and about 90% are seen once. The ten largest account for around 11% of the sample.

The V end loses 6 bases and the J end loses 0 bases, and a stretch of 17 bases separates them. From the cysteine up to the phenylalanine, the CDR3 has a length of 16 residues. The read is trimmed to its CDR3 DNA, 48 bases read in frame from base 1. CDR1 and CDR2 are read off the germline V gene as MDHEN and SYDVKM. The V gene is TRBV28 and the J gene is TRBJ2-5; the D gene is possibly TRBD1 or TRBD2, with 5 bases matching each. The sequencing used peripheral blood, collected 70 to 73 weeks after starting pembrolizumab. The sequence came from an adult with mismatch repair-deficient cancer. The CDR3 reads as follows: CASSSRTEDNQETQYF. The DNA reads TGTGCCAGCAGCTCGAGGACTGAGGACAACCAAGAGACCCAGTACTTC.